This T cell receptor (beta chain) originates from a study of blood T cell repertoires in COVID-19. About the research overall: Samples taken during acute and convalescent COVID-19 were collected in the United States, Italy and Spain. Sources were T cells, B-cell-depleted T cells, or PBMCs; the material itself was cDNA or gDNA.

Authors' methods: Amplification with reference gene primers provided the estimates of nucleated cell counts. Method: immunoSEQ multiplex PCR; TCRdb's copy keeps in-frame clones and lacks some. Clone size and V and J calls were adopted from that table, with D and trimming inferred from the DNA. The sample yields about 51,000 clones, about 81% seen once. The TCR originated in a middle-aged man with acute or convalescent COVID-19. Input material: peripheral blood.

The CDR3, as DNA: TGTGCCAGCAGCCAAGATGCCGGGGATACGCAGTATTTT. Translated, it gives CASSQDAGDTQYF. The J gene is TRBJ2-3, the V gene TRBV4-2; no clear D. Germline V gene lookup returns CDR1 LGHNA and CDR2 YNFKEQ. Between the trimmed V and J ends, which lost 0 bases and 6 bases, there was a span of 7 bases. The CDR3 contains 13 residues.